This TCR beta chain was observed in a study of blood T cell repertoires in COVID-19. Sequenced by immunoSEQ multiplex PCR; TCRdb stores in-frame clones only, minus some. Here the sample spans roughly 220,000 clones, about nine tenths being singletons. Sequences were obtained from PBMCs or T cells enriched from blood (not recorded which). The receptor was derived from a woman aged 40 to 55 with acute COVID-19.

The CDR3 region is CASSGRVDNNEQFF. The CDR3 DNA is TGTGCCAGCAGCGGGAGGGTGGACAACAATGAGCAGTTCTTC. The chain joins TRBV9 to TRBJ2-1; D might be TRBD2 (6 bases). Trimming took off 3 bases at V and 5 bases at J, with 12 bases between the two ends. Per the germline V gene, CDR1 is SGDLS and CDR2 is YYNGEE. The CDR3 is 14 residues long.